The clone carrying this T cell receptor beta chain occurred many times. V lost 2 bases and J 2 bases, leaving 15 bases between the germline ends. The CDR3 loop spans 15 amino acids. The V gene's germline CDR1 is DFQATT and CDR2 SNEGSKA (reference sequence). These data belong to a study of T-cell memory formation after mild COVID-19. TCRdb recomputed calls from the 5' RACE reads with MiXCR, one row per CDR3 protein. The table lists around 390,000 distinct CDR3 sequences, about a sixth of them singletons. This TCR was sampled from a man younger than 35 who had mild COVID-19 (a few samples of this study predate the infection). Cell type and time point are not known. What was sequenced was PBMCs or a T cell subset sorted from them (not recorded which). The V and J genes are TRBV20-1 and TRBJ1-1, with D possibly matching TRBD1 (5 bases). Written as DNA, the CDR3 is TGCAGTGCTAGACCCCCCCTGGGACCTAACACTGAAGCTTTCTTT. It yields the protein CSARPPLGPNTEAFF.